The subject of this entry is one T cell receptor beta chain. This sample stems from a study of regulatory T cells in long-lasting Graves disease. The CDR3 sequence is 13 residues long. With 3 bases clipped from V and 4 bases from J, the junction kept 0 bases outside the gene matches. CDR1 is DFQATT and CDR2 is SNEGSKA in the germline V gene (reference sequence). Regarding time point: newly diagnosed GD, antithyroid drugs for less than 3 months. PBMC-extracted RNA yielded the TCR library. Libraries of TCR beta came from iRepertoire HTBI primers plus Arm-PCR of CDR3 regions. TCRdb analysed the multiplex PCR reads with MiXCR anew, one entry per CDR3 protein. The top ten clones hold over 11% of a sample with some 250,000 distinct CDR3 sequences, around 20% of them seen once.

This chain connects TRBV20-1 to TRBJ2-1, with TRBD2 identical over 10 bases. The TCR sequence derives from a female donor with Graves disease. The starting material was peripheral blood mononuclear cells (PBMCs), obtained at new diagnosis, from a patient treated with antithyroid drugs. CDR3 nucleotide sequence: TGCAGTGCTAGGACTAGCGGGTACAATGAGCAGTTCTTC. Translated: CSARTSGYNEQFF.